These 31 T cell receptor beta chains were sequenced from one sample in a study of cytomegalovirus exposure and HLA in healthy donors (dated by TCRdb to about 2017). Library generation was performed with the immunoSEQ multiplex PCR assay. The multiplex PCR relied on a mix of 60 forward primers for TCR Vbeta segments and 13 reverse primers for TCR Jbeta segments. Here the immuneACCESS table is served through TCRdb, limited to in-frame sequences with V and J called. Missing clones are a known gap in these copies; in checked studies unresolved V genes cover under half, and the rest lacks a known reason. The sample yields 210,000 or so clones; over 75% were counted once. Of the sample, around 1.8% is held by the ten largest clones. What was sequenced was PBMCs. The receptors come from a man between 18 and 35 years old in good health and CMV-seronegative.

The chain links TRBV5-4 to TRBJ1-6; no reliable D call. V dropped 4 bases and J dropped 8 bases, with 10 bases sitting between them. The CDR3 is 13 amino acids. Germline values: CDR1 SGHNT, CDR2 YYREEE (reference sequence). The CDR3 region is CASSRVEDSPLHF. The CDR3 nucleotides read TGTGCCAGCAGCCGCGTTGAGGATTCACCCCTCCACTTT. The entire variable domain, with the rest obtained from reference TRBV5-4 and TRBJ1-6, is as follows: ETGVTQSPTHLIKTRGQQVTLRCSSQSGHNTVSWYQQALGQGPQFIFQYYREEENGRGNFPPRFSGLQFPNYSSELNVNALELDDSALYLCASSRVEDSPLHFGNGTRLTVT.

Here the CDR3 DNA reads TGTGCCAGCTTACCCGGGACAGAGGGCACTGAAGCTTTCTTT. As protein: CASLPGTEGTEAFF. The V call is TRBV18, the J call TRBJ1-1, with 7 bases fitting TRBD1. Trimming took 7 bases from V and 4 from J; bases not matched to a gene: 9. The CDR3 covers 14 residues. From germline, CDR1 is KGHSH and CDR2 LQKENI.

The V gene is TRBV18, the J gene TRBJ1-2, with 8 nucleotides matching TRBD1. Germline V gene data show CDR1 as KGHSH and CDR2 as LQKENI. The CDR3 loop spans 14 amino acids. J gave up 3 bases and V 3 bases, and 3 bases lay outside the gene matches. CDR3: CASSPQGADYGYTF. The CDR3 DNA sequence: TGTGCCAGCTCACCTCAGGGGGCGGACTATGGCTACACCTTC.

This chain joins TRBV7-9 and TRBJ1-2; weak D call: TRBD1 (5 bases). The V gene's germline CDR1 is SEHNR and CDR2 FQNEAQ (reference sequence). Trimming removed 2 bases from V and 3 bases from J, with 13 bases in between. This CDR3 has 15 residues. This CDR3 reads CASSLRGRDDYGYTF. The CDR3 DNA follows: TGTGCCAGCAGCTTAAGGGGCAGGGATGACTATGGCTACACCTTC. The full variable domain, with the rest looked up from reference TRBV7-9 and TRBJ1-2, is DTGVSQNPRHKITKRGQNVTFRCDPISEHNRLYWYRQTLGQGPEFLTYFQNEAQLEKSRLLSDRFSAERPKGSFSTLEIQRTEQGDSAMYLCASSLRGRDDYGYTFGSGTRLTVV.

The chain's CDR3 is CASSGGSRTGCEQYF. DNA for the CDR3: TGTGCCAGTAGTGGGGGATCGAGGACAGGGTGCGAGCAGTACTTC. This sequence joins TRBV19 and TRBJ2-7; 8 nucleotides match TRBD1. This CDR3 comprises 15 residues. With 5 bases clipped from V and 6 bases from J, the junction kept 12 bases outside the gene matches. Germline CDR1 LNHDA, CDR2 SQIVND (reference sequence).

The chain is built from TRBV5-1 and TRBJ2-1; 12 bases agree with TRBD2. Per germline, CDR1 SGHRS and CDR2 YFSETQ. The CDR3 is 17 amino acids. Losses at the gene ends were 4 bases for V and 6 bases for J; bases not matched to a gene: 11. The CDR3 loop is CASSLGIGTSGSNEQFF. DNA for the CDR3: TGCGCCAGCAGCCTAGGAATAGGGACTAGCGGGTCCAATGAGCAGTTCTTC. The full variable domain, with the rest looked up from reference TRBV5-1 and TRBJ2-1, is KAGVTQTPRYLIKTRGQQVTLSCSPISGHRSVSWYQQTPGQGLQFLFEYFSETQRNKGNFPGRFSGRQFSNSRSEMNVSTLELGDSALYLCASSLGIGTSGSNEQFFGPGTRLTVL.

V usage is TRBV25-1 and J usage is TRBJ2-7; tentatively, D is TRBD1 (6 bases). CDR3 length: 15 amino acids. Per the germline V gene, CDR1 is MGHDK and CDR2 is SYGVNS. V lost 6 bases to trimming and J lost 3 bases, with 18 bases between them. The CDR3 bases are TGTGCCAGCAGCCAAGGGGGATTCTATGACTACGAGCAGTACTTC. Its protein product is CASSQGGFYDYEQYF.

This sequence joins TRBV7-2 and TRBJ2-7; 9 bases agree with TRBD1. The ends lost 6 bases at V and 2 bases at J; junction bases unmatched: 8. CDR1 is SGHTA, CDR2 FQGNSA, per germline. This CDR3 has 15 amino acids. The CDR3 nucleotides are TGTGCCAGCAGACTAAGGGGACAGGGAACCTACGAGCAGTACTTC. Residues: CASRLRGQGTYEQYF.

CDR3 residues: CASELGSGPGRETQYF. As DNA, the CDR3 is TGTGCCAGCGAGCTAGGTAGCGGGCCCGGCCGCGAGACCCAGTACTTC. V is TRBV5-8 and J is TRBJ2-5, with 7 bases lining up with TRBD2. Per the germline V gene, CDR1 is SGHTS and CDR2 is YDEGEE. The ends lost 7 bases at V and 5 bases at J; junction bases unmatched: 17. This CDR3 has 16 residues. The complete variable domain, with remaining parts taken from reference TRBV5-8 and TRBJ2-5, reads EAGVTQSPTHLIKTRGQQATLRCSPISGHTSVYWYQQALGLGLQFLLWYDEGEERNRGNFPPRFSGRQFPNYSSELNVNALELEDSALYLCASELGSGPGRETQYFGPGTRLLVL.

The rearrangement joins TRBV27 to TRBJ2-3, with D maybe TRBD2 (5 bases). The germline V gene encodes CDR1 MNHEY and CDR2 SMNVEV (reference sequence). CDR3 length equals 14 residues. Trimming shortened V by 7 bases and J by 7 bases, and 18 bases separated the two germline ends. The DNA of the CDR3 is TGTGCCAGCATTCGATCGGAGGATGCAAATACGCAGTATTTT. Protein: CASIRSEDANTQYF.

The chain is built from TRBV5-1 and TRBJ2-5; possibly TRBD1 for D (5 bases). CDR1 SGHRS and CDR2 YFSETQ come from the germline V gene. Trimming cost V 0 bases and J 5 bases, with 5 bases left between them. CDR3 size: 12 residues. Here the CDR3 reads CASSLEGETQYF. CDR3 bases: TGCGCCAGCAGCTTGGAGGGGGAGACCCAGTACTTC.

The rearrangement uses TRBV2 and TRBJ2-3, with D perhaps TRBD2 (6 bases). V was trimmed by 4 bases and J by 2 bases, leaving 13 bases between them. CDR3 size: 15 residues. CDR1 SNHLY and CDR2 FYNNEI come from the germline V gene. CDR3 loop: CASSGGVPTTDTQYF. DNA for the CDR3: TGTGCCAGCAGTGGGGGGGTACCCACCACAGATACGCAGTATTTT.

J is TRBJ2-7 and V is TRBV18, with D possibly being TRBD2 (6 bases). The CDR3 consists of 15 residues. CDR1 and CDR2 from the germline V gene are KGHSH and LQKENI. Trimming shortened V by 8 bases and J by 1 base, and 18 bases separated the two germline ends. CDR3 coding DNA: TGTGCCAGCCTCGGGAGCCAGGATTTGTCCTACGAGCAGTACTTC. Its translation is CASLGSQDLSYEQYF.

This chain connects TRBV5-1 to TRBJ2-3, with a weak D call TRBD1 (5 bases). The CDR3 is 15 residues long. Germline V gives CDR1 SGHRS, CDR2 YFSETQ. Trimming removed 1 base from V and 3 bases from J, with 12 bases in between. This CDR3 reads CASSLQGLGTDTQYF. As DNA, the CDR3 is TGCGCCAGCAGCTTGCAGGGATTGGGGACAGATACGCAGTATTTT. Full variable domain (outside the CDR3, taken from reference TRBV5-1 and TRBJ2-3): KAGVTQTPRYLIKTRGQQVTLSCSPISGHRSVSWYQQTPGQGLQFLFEYFSETQRNKGNFPGRFSGRQFSNSRSEMNVSTLELGDSALYLCASSLQGLGTDTQYFGPGTRLTVL.

In this sample, this clone turned up once. The chain combines TRBV29-1 with TRBJ1-1; 8 nucleotides match TRBD1. V lost 6 bases to trimming and J lost 7 bases; unmatched junction nucleotides: 13. CDR3 length: 14 amino acids. From germline, CDR1 is SQVTM and CDR2 ANQGSEA. The CDR3 DNA follows: TGCAGCGTGGGGTATGTACAACAGGGGGGTGAAGCTTTCTTT. The encoded protein is CSVGYVQQGGEAFF.

This rearrangement joins TRBV29-1 to TRBJ1-2; perhaps TRBD1 as D (5 bases). The germline CDR1 and CDR2 sequences are SQVTM and ANQGSEA. CDR3 length equals 16 residues. Trimming pared 1 base from V and 2 bases from J, leaving 17 bases between. CDR3 protein: CSVEGRADINNYGYTF. The CDR3 region has the DNA TGCAGCGTTGAAGGCAGGGCCGACATTAACAACTATGGCTACACCTTC.

This chain joins TRBV28 and TRBJ1-5, with 9 bases lining up with TRBD1. Germline V lookup: CDR1 MDHEN, CDR2 SYDVKM. The CDR3 contains 13 residues. After removal of 5 bases from V and 7 bases from J, the junction contained 3 bases not matched to a gene. CDR3 nucleotides: TGTGCCAGCAGTGACAGGGGGACACAGCCCCAGCATTTT. Translation: CASSDRGTQPQHF. The whole variable domain, filled in from reference TRBV28 and TRBJ1-5, reads DVKVTQSSRYLVKRTGEKVFLECVQDMDHENMFWYRQDPGLGLRLIYFSYDVKMKEKGDIPEGYSVSREKKERFSLILESASTNQTSMYLCASSDRGTQPQHFGDGTRLSIL.

The chain links TRBV7-2 to TRBJ2-5, with a possible D match to TRBD1 (5 bases). The J call may be incorrect, as the DNA end agrees better with TRBJ2-7. The CDR3 is made up of 13 amino acids. Per germline, CDR1 SGHTA and CDR2 FQGNSA. The CDR3 nucleotides read TGTGCCAGCAGCTTATTACAGGCCTACGAGCAGTACTTC. This gives the protein CASSLLQAYEQYF.

The CDR3 spells CASSQDLAEQETQYF. CDR3 nucleotides: TGTGCCAGCAGCCAAGATTTAGCAGAGCAAGAGACCCAGTACTTC. The chain has TRBV4-2 and TRBJ2-5; D remains unclear. Germline CDR1 is LGHNA and CDR2 is YNFKEQ. Trimming stripped 0 bases from V and 2 bases from J, with 10 bases between. The CDR3 contains 15 residues.

V gene TRBV27 combines with J gene TRBJ1-2; 10 positions match TRBD1. V lost 4 bases, J lost 6 bases, and 11 bases stayed unmatched. Germline assignment: CDR1 MNHEY and CDR2 SMNVEV (reference sequence). The CDR3 is 16 amino acids. CDR3 amino acids: CASSWNLGQGENGYTF. The CDR3 DNA follows: TGTGCCAGCAGTTGGAATCTCGGACAGGGGGAAAATGGCTACACCTTC.

This rearrangement joins TRBV7-9 to TRBJ2-5; 7 nucleotides line up with TRBD1. Gene TRBJ2-7 matches the end of the DNA better, so the J call may be wrong. CDR1 is SEHNR, CDR2 FQNEAQ, per germline (reference sequence). This CDR3 contains 12 residues. The CDR3 region is CATGQARYEQYF. Written as DNA, the CDR3 is TGTGCCACAGGACAGGCACGCTACGAGCAGTACTTC.

This sequence joins TRBV6-5 and TRBJ1-6, with TRBD1 as a possible D gene (5 bases). This CDR3 is built from 13 residues. V lost 10 bases and J lost 5, with 12 bases in between. The V gene's germline CDR1 is MNHEY and CDR2 SVGAGI. The chain's CDR3 is CATWNRNNSPLHF. CDR3 coding DNA: TGTGCCACCTGGAACAGGAATAATTCACCCCTCCACTTT.

The genes are TRBV5-4 and TRBJ2-2, with 8 bases identical to TRBD2. CDR3 length: 15 residues. The ends lost 7 bases at V and 6 bases at J; junction bases unmatched: 11. Looked up from germline, CDR1 is SGHNT and CDR2 is YYREEE (reference sequence). The CDR3 reads CASASSGSGAGELFF. CDR3 nucleotide sequence: TGTGCCAGCGCCTCCAGCGGGAGTGGGGCCGGGGAGCTGTTTTTT. The full variable domain, completed using reference TRBV5-4 and TRBJ2-2, is ETGVTQSPTHLIKTRGQQVTLRCSSQSGHNTVSWYQQALGQGPQFIFQYYREEENGRGNFPPRFSGLQFPNYSSELNVNALELDDSALYLCASASSGSGAGELFFGEGSRLTVL.

A few counts support this clone. V gene TRBV30 combines with J gene TRBJ1-3; TRBD1 matches at 7 bases. The CDR3 loop spans 14 amino acids. The junction had 5 bases not matched to a gene; V was cut back by 6 bases and J by 0 bases. Germline V lookup: CDR1 GTSNPN, CDR2 SVGIG (reference sequence). The CDR3 loop reads CACTGTDSGNTIYF. CDR3 DNA: TGTGCCTGTACTGGGACAGACTCTGGAAACACCATATATTTT.

The rearrangement uses TRBV15 and TRBJ1-2, with D perhaps TRBD1 (5 bases). Between the trimmed V and J ends, which lost 3 bases and 6 bases, there was a span of 11 bases. The CDR3 is made up of 13 amino acids. The V gene's germline CDR1 is LNHNV and CDR2 YYDKDF (reference sequence). This chain's CDR3 is CATSSQGVNGYTF. DNA of the CDR3: TGTGCCACCAGCAGCCAAGGGGTTAATGGCTACACCTTC.

The V call is TRBV7-2, the J call TRBJ2-5, with 8 bases matching TRBD2. This CDR3 contains 15 residues. The J segment lost 5 bases and the V segment lost 2 bases, leaving 7 bases of the junction unmatched. CDR1 and CDR2 from the germline V gene are SGHTA and FQGNSA. The CDR3 DNA reads as TGTGCCAGCAGCTTACAAGCGGGAGTTTTGGAGACCCAGTACTTC. Translated, it gives CASSLQAGVLETQYF.

This clone has a single count. The chain couples TRBV6-6 to TRBJ2-1; 8 bases map to TRBD2. CDR1 and CDR2 from the germline V gene are MNHNY and SVGAGI (reference sequence). The CDR3 loop spans 15 amino acids. The junction had 4 bases not matched to a gene; V was cut back by 1 base and J by 5 bases. The CDR3 DNA reads as TGTGCCAGCAGTTACTTACGGGAGGGGAACAATGAGCAGTTCTTC. This translates into CASSYLREGNNEQFF.

The J gene is TRBJ2-1, the V gene TRBV4-3, with D perhaps TRBD2 (6 bases). V dropped 4 bases and J dropped 6 bases, with 16 bases sitting between them. Germline loops: CDR1 LGHNA, CDR2 YSLEER. This CDR3 has 15 residues. The CDR3 here is CASSPTRGIANEQFF. DNA of the CDR3: TGCGCCAGCAGCCCAACCCGCGGGATAGCCAATGAGCAGTTCTTC.

CDR3 DNA: TGTGCCAGTACTAAACTCTTTCCGGGACAGGGAAGCTACGAGCAGTACTTC. It is translated as CASTKLFPGQGSYEQYF. The chain employs TRBV19 and TRBJ2-7; 9 positions match TRBD1. This CDR3 spans 17 amino acids. V was clipped by 7 bases and J by 3 bases; unmatched bases: 16. The V gene's germline CDR1 is LNHDA and CDR2 SQIVND (reference sequence). Full variable domain (missing parts from reference TRBV19 and TRBJ2-7): DGGITQSPKYLFRKEGQNVTLSCEQNLNHDAMYWYRQDPGQGLRLIYYSQIVNDFQKGDIAEGYSVSREKKESFPLTVTSAQKNPTAFYLCASTKLFPGQGSYEQYFGPGTRLTVT.

The chain joins TRBV4-3 to TRBJ1-4; tentative D call: TRBD1 (6 bases). The germline gives CDR1 LGHNA, CDR2 YSLEER. The CDR3 consists of 17 residues. V was shortened by 5 bases and J by 6 bases, with 22 bases between the two germline ends. Here the CDR3 DNA reads TGCGCCAGCAGCGTGTGGACAGTGGGATTGTGGGATGAAAAACTGTTTTTT. This translates into CASSVWTVGLWDEKLFF.

With respect to this clone: Other DNA sequences within the sample encode an identical CDR3. The J gene is TRBJ1-1, the V gene TRBV5-1; 7 bases map to TRBD1. V lost 0 bases and J lost 5; bases outside the gene matches: 1. CDR1 SGHRS and CDR2 YFSETQ come from the germline V gene. CDR3 size: 13 residues. In DNA, the CDR3 is TGCGCCAGCAGCTTGGAACAGGGGACTGAAGCTTTCTTT. Protein product: CASSLEQGTEAFF.